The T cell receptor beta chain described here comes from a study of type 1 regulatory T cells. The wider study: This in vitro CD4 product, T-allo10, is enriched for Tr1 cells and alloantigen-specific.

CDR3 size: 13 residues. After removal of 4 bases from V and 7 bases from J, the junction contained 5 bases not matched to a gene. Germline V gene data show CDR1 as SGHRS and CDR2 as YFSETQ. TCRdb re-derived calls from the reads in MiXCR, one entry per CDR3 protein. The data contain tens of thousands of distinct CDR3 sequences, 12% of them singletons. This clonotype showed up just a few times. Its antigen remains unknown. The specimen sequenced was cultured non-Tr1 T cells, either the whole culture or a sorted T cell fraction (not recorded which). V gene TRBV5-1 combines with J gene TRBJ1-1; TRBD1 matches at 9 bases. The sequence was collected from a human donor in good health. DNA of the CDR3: TGCGCCAGCAGCGTAGGGACAGGGCATGAAGCTTTCTTT. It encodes CASSVGTGHEAFF.